This TCR beta chain appears in the sequencing data of a study of blood T cell repertoires in COVID-19 (dated by TCRdb to the early 2020s). A note on the overall study: The collaborator samples originated in the United States, Italy and Spain and spanned the acute and convalescent phases of COVID-19. Where available, HLA class I and class II types were obtained from metadata supplied by the sample provider rather than from assay-based typing. The sample metadata nearly always contained a de-identified subject ID, COVID-19 status, age in years and sex. The prospective study material was composed of cDNA or gDNA derived from T cells, B-cell-depleted T cells, or PBMCs. The samples were drawn from the first 160 participants of the ongoing ImmuneRACE study and from some 1,300 subjects provided by 6 global collaborators. The repertoires were made available in a free public database intended to serve as a resource for research on the immune response to SARS-CoV-2. The dataset comprised deeply sampled blood TCRbeta repertoires from subjects exposed to, actively infected with, or recovered from COVID-19.

A word on this clone: Its antigen is not yet known. No quality values exist for individual bases; no much larger clone is one base distant.

From the cysteine through the phenylalanine, the CDR3 covers 13 amino acids. CDR3 DNA is the only sequence kept; it has 39 bases, read in frame from the first base. Trimming takes 3 bases from V and 6 bases from J, and the germline ends sit 12 bases apart. CDR1 and CDR2 (SGHDT, YYEEEE) derive from the germline V gene. The paper's findings and limits, for the study overall: How much clinical and demographic metadata was included differed by source and by participant, and the metadata was provided uncurated.

Whole blood was collected in K2EDTA tubes by collaborating institutions according to the institutions' own protocols. Collaborator samples were shipped for TCRbeta analysis as frozen whole blood, isolated PBMCs, or DNA extracted from either sample type. TCRbeta CDR3 regions were amplified from genomic DNA by means of the immunoSEQ Assay, a bias-controlled multiplex PCR. The authors' analysis ran thus. Nucleated cell counts per sample were estimated from amplification of reference gene primers within the assay. To quantify the absolute abundance of each unique TCRbeta CDR3 rearrangement, sequence reads were collapsed and filtered. For each sample, productive Simpson clonality was calculated by taking the square root of Simpson's diversity index across productive rearrangements. TCRdb took this table from immuneACCESS and kept in-frame rearrangements with V and J called. Such tables lack part of the clones; where checked against another copy, unresolved V genes explain under half of the gap, and the rest is unexplained. V and J calls plus clone size are reproduced from that table; the DNA served to infer D and trimming. The sample data list over 100,000 clones, and about 87% of these were observed just once. Roughly 2.5% of the sample belongs to the ten largest clones.

Specimen: peripheral blood. The TCR sequence derives from a man aged 45 to 65 with active COVID-19. This sequence uses TRBV5-6 and TRBJ1-1; the D gene lacks a confident call. The CDR3 reads as follows: CASSSISGSEAFF. The DNA is TGTGCCAGCAGCTCCATCTCGGGGTCTGAAGCTTTCTTT.